The clone carrying this T cell receptor beta chain was observed a single time. These data originate in a study of shared clonotypes between healthy human individuals. Losses at the gene ends were 6 bases for V and 6 bases for J; bases not matched to a gene: 12. Germline CDR1 reads SGHNT; CDR2 reads YYREEE (reference sequence). This CDR3 has 16 residues. Naive CD8 populations comprised CD45RO-negative cells positively selected for CCR7, excluding terminally differentiated effector memory CD45RA+ cells. Each sample came from a Caucasian adult donor living in Nashville, Tennessee. Assay used: immunoSEQ multiplex PCR; TCRdb lists only in-frame clones, some missing. The table includes more than 500,000 clones, approximately 95% detected once.

The origin of this receptor is a woman in her 30s in good health. The chain joins TRBV5-4 to TRBJ2-1, with 10 bases that match TRBD2. The specimen sequenced was naive CD8+ T cells sorted from blood. CDR3 residues: CASNPRTASGSNEQFF. In DNA form, the CDR3 reads TGTGCCAGCAATCCACGTACGGCTAGCGGGAGCAATGAGCAGTTCTTC.